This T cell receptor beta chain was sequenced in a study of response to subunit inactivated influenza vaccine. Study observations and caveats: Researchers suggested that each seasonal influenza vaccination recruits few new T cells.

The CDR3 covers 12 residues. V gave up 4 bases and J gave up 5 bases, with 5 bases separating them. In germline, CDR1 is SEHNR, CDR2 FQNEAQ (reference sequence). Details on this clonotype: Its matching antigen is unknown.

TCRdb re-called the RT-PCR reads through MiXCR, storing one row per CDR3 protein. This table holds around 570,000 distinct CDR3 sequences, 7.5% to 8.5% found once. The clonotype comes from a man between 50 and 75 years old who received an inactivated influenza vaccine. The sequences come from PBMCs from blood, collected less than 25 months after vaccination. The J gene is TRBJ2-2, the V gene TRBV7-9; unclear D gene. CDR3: CASSSETGELFF. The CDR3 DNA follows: TGTGCCAGCAGCTCAGAGACCGGGGAGCTGTTTTTT.